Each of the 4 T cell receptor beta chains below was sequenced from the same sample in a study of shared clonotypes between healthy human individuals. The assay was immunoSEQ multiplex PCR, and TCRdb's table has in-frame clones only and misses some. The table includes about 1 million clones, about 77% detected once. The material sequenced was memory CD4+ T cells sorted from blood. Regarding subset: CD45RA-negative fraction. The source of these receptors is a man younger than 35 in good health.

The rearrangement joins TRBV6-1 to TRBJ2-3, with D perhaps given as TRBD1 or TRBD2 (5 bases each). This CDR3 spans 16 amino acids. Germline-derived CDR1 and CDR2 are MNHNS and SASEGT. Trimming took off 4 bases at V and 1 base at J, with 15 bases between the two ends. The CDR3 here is CASSGSWQGRTDTQYF. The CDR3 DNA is TGTGCCAGCAGTGGGAGCTGGCAGGGACGCACAGATACGCAGTATTTT.

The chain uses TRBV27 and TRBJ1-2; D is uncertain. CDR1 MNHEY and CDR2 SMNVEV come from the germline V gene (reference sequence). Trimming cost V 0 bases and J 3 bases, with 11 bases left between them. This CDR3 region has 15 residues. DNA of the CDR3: TGTGCCAGCAGTTTATCCCCCCGATCCGACTATGGCTACACCTTC. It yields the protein CASSLSPRSDYGYTF.

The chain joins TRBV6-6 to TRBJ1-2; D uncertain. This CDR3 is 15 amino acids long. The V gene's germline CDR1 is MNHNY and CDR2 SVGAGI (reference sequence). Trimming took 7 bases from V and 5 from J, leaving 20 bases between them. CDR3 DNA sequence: TGTGCCAGCAATAGACTCGGACTATCAGGTTATGGCTACACCTTC. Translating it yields CASNRLGLSGYGYTF.

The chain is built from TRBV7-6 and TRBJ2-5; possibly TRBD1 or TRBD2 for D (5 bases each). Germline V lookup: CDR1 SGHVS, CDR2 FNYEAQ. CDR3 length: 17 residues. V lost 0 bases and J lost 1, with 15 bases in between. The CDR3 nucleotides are TGTGCCAGCAGCTTAGCTTACTTCGGGACGGTCCAAGAGACCCAGTACTTC. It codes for CASSLAYFGTVQETQYF.